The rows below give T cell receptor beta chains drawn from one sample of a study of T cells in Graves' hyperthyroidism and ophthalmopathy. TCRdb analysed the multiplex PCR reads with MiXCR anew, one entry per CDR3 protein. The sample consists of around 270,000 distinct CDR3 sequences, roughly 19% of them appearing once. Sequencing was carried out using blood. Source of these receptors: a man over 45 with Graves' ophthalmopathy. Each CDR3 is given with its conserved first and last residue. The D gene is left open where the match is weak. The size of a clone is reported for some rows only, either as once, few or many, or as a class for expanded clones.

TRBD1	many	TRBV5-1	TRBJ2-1	CASSSTPGQSPNEQFF	TGCGCCAGCAGCTCTACCCCGGGACAGAGCCCCAATGAGCAGTTCTTC
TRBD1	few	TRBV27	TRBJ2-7	CASSLSPGTGGLEQYF	TGTGCCAGCAGTTTAAGCCCCGGGACAGGGGGGTTAGAGCAGTACTTC
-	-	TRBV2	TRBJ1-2	CASRDETLRRGYTF	TGTGCCAGCAGGGACGAGACACTTAGAAGGGGCTACACCTTC
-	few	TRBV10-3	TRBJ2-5	CATGQPSDWTRETQYF	TGTGCCACCGGACAGCCTAGCGACTGGACAAGAGAGACCCAGTACTTC
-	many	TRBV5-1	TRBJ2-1	CASNLLVGANEQFF	TGCGCCAGCAATCTCCTCGTCGGGGCAAATGAGCAGTTCTTC
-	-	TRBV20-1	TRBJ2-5	CSAEGVGETQYF	TGCAGTGCCGAGGGGGTTGGGGAGACCCAGTACTTC
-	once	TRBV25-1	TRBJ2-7	CASSDDRTSYEQYF	TGTGCCAGCAGTGATGACAGGACCTCCTACGAGCAGTACTTC
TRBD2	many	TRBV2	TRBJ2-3	CASSESGNTDTQYF	TGTGCCAGCAGTGAAAGCGGGAACACAGATACGCAGTATTTT
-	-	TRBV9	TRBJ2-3	CASSVVPQHTDTQYF	TGTGCCAGCAGCGTAGTGCCTCAACACACAGATACGCAGTATTTT
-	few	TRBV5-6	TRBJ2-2	CASSLDGSYTGELFF	TGTGCCAGCAGCTTGGATGGTAGCTACACCGGGGAGCTGTTTTTT
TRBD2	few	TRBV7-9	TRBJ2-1	CASRVAGVNEQFF	TGTGCCAGTAGGGTAGCGGGAGTTAATGAGCAGTTCTTC
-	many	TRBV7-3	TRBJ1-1	CASSSQGGGEAFF	TGTGCCAGCAGCTCTCAGGGAGGGGGTGAAGCTTTCTTT
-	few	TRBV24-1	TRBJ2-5	CATATGFQETQYF	TGTGCCACCGCAACAGGGTTTCAAGAGACCCAGTACTTC
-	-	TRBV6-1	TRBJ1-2	CASSGSGTGYGYTF	TGTGCCAGCAGCGGGTCGGGAACCGGCTATGGCTACACCTTC
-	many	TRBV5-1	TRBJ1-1	CASSLAGGLTEAFF	TGCGCCAGCAGCTTGGCTGGGGGGTTAACTGAAGCTTTCTTT
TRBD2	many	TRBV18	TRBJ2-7	CASSPSGRAPEQYF	TGTGCCAGCTCACCTAGCGGGAGGGCCCCGGAGCAGTACTTC